This T cell receptor (beta chain) originates from a study of CD8 T cells in ankylosing spondylitis. On this clonotype: Its antigen remains unidentified.

V was shortened by 5 bases and J by 8 bases, with 19 bases between the two germline ends. The CDR3 consists of 14 residues. Germline loops: CDR1 SGHKS, CDR2 YYEKEE (reference sequence). Each CDR3 protein gets one entry after TCRdb re-called the 5' RACE reads with MiXCR. The table includes a few hundred thousand distinct CDR3 sequences, about 20% detected once. Findings of the study overall: The study identified a TCR beta motif of under ten highly homologous variants that appeared characteristic of ankylosing spondylitis blood.

The receptor was derived from a male donor with ankylosing spondylitis or in good health (not recorded which). The chain employs TRBV5-5 and TRBJ1-1; D might be TRBD1 (5 bases). Material: blood, either unsorted or a sorted T cell fraction (not recorded which). The CDR3: CASRPGSGVGEAFF. The CDR3, as DNA: TGTGCCAGCAGGCCCGGTTCGGGGGTCGGCGAAGCTTTCTTT.